This TCR beta chain was captured by sequencing in a study of blood T cell repertoires in COVID-19. Study details: COVID-19 samples from acute and convalescent phases originated in the United States, Italy and Spain. PBMCs, B-cell-depleted T cells, or T cells provided the cDNA or gDNA that made up the material.

Followed longitudinally, the Seattle patients had been enrolled during active infection. In the original processing: Estimation of nucleated cell counts was performed using reference gene primer amplification. The table came from immunoSEQ multiplex PCR; TCRdb's copy has only in-frame clones and leaves some out. D and trimming come from the DNA, and the V and J calls and clone size come from that table. In the table there are 200,000 to 300,000 clones, 80% to 90% of which are singletons. J lost 1 base, V lost 5 bases, and 9 bases had no gene match. CDR1 SGHAT and CDR2 FQDESV come from the germline V gene (reference sequence). CDR3 length: 16 residues.

The chain carries TRBV11-1 and TRBJ2-3, with 7 bases lining up with TRBD2. The clonotype comes from a woman of 80 years or more with COVID-19, enrolled during active disease. Source material: peripheral blood. CDR3 protein: CASSPVGGDGTDTQYF. The CDR3 bases are TGTGCCAGCAGCCCCGTGGGGGGGGATGGCACAGATACGCAGTATTTT.